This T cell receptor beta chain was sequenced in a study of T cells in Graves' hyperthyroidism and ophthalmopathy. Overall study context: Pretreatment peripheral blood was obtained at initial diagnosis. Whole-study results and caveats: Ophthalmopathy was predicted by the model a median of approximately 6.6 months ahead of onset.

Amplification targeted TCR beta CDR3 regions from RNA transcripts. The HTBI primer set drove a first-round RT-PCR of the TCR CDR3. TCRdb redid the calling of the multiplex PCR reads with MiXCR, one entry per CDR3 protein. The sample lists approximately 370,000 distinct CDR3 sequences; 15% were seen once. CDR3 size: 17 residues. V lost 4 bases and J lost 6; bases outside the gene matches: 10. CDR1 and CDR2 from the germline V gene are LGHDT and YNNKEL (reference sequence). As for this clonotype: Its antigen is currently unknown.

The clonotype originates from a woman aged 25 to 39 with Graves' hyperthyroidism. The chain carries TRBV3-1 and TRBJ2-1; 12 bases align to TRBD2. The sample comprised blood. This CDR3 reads CASSPSGRGGLSNEQFF. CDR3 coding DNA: TGTGCCAGCAGCCCTAGCGGGAGGGGGGGACTAAGCAATGAGCAGTTCTTC.